One sample yielded the 27 T cell receptor beta chains listed below, sequenced in a study of neurological immune-mediated disorders. TCRdb re-called the 5' RACE reads through MiXCR, storing one row per CDR3 protein. The profile shows about 53,000 distinct CDR3 sequences, approximately 8.4% of them singletons. The time point: longitudinal time-point 3. Material: PBMCs. Receptors originate from a woman between 40 and 50 years old in good health.

The table lists this clonotype with many counts. The CDR3 DNA is TGTGCCAGCAGTTTGGGGGCAACAGGGGCGCTGGACGAGCAGTACTTC. Its protein product is CASSLGATGALDEQYF. The rearrangement uses TRBV12-3 or TRBV12-4 and TRBJ2-7, with 7 bases lining up with TRBD1. The CDR3 runs to 16 residues. The ends lost 3 bases at V and 5 bases at J; junction bases unmatched: 13.

This clonotype occurred many times. This chain connects TRBV15 to TRBJ2-1; TRBD2 is a possible D gene (5 bases). V shed 0 bases and J shed 4 bases, with 16 bases lying between them. The CDR3 consists of 17 residues. From germline, CDR1 is LNHNV and CDR2 YYDKDF (reference sequence). This CDR3 reads CATSRERAGDRYNEQFF. In DNA form, the CDR3 reads TGTGCCACCAGCAGAGAGAGGGCCGGGGATCGGTACAATGAGCAGTTCTTC.

This clonotype was counted many times. The rearrangement joins TRBV5-1 to TRBJ2-3; possible D gene TRBD2, 5 bases. The germline gives CDR1 SGHRS, CDR2 YFSETQ. Trimming pared 3 bases from V and 7 bases from J, leaving 15 bases between. The CDR3 spans 14 residues. The DNA of the CDR3 is TGCGCCAGCAGCTCAGCCCTCCGGGGAAATACGCAGTATTTT. Translated, it gives CASSSALRGNTQYF.

This clonotype was seen repeatedly, ten times or more. The rearrangement uses TRBV5-1 and TRBJ2-5; 9 bases are shared with TRBD1. The CDR3 loop spans 13 amino acids. Germline CDR1 SGHRS, CDR2 YFSETQ. V dropped 2 bases and J dropped 8; count of bases not matched to a gene: 4. Here the CDR3 DNA reads TGCGCCAGCAGCTTAGGACAGGGGCAAACCCAGTACTTC. Its translation: CASSLGQGQTQYF.

This clonotype was counted many times. The J gene is TRBJ2-3, the V gene TRBV7-2; TRBD2 matches at 11 bases. From germline, CDR1 is SGHTA and CDR2 FQGNSA. With V trimmed by 6 bases and J by 6 bases, 8 bases remained unmatched. This CDR3 is 15 amino acids long. CDR3: CASRLGLAVFDTQYF. CDR3 in DNA: TGTGCCAGCAGATTGGGACTAGCGGTCTTTGATACGCAGTATTTT.

This clonotype has ten or more counts. V usage is TRBV9 and J usage is TRBJ2-5; TRBD2 might be the D (6 bases). The V gene's germline CDR1 is SGDLS and CDR2 YYNGEE. The V gene lost 0 bases and the J gene lost 0 bases, with 9 bases spanning the gap. CDR3 length: 15 residues. The CDR3 loop reads CASSVGAGYQETQYF. CDR3 nucleotides: TGTGCCAGCAGCGTAGGTGCGGGGTACCAAGAGACCCAGTACTTC.

This clonotype appeared many times. This chain joins TRBV20-1 and TRBJ2-1, with D hard to call. The germline gives CDR1 DFQATT, CDR2 SNEGSKA (reference sequence). The V and J ends lost 2 bases and 4 bases respectively, with 15 bases between them. The CDR3 loop spans 15 amino acids. The CDR3 nucleotides read TGCAGTGCTAGAAGGGCCAGTGGGGTATACAATGAGCAGTTCTTC. Translation: CSARRASGVYNEQFF.

This clonotype was seen ten or more times. The CDR3 DNA reads TGTGCCAGCAGCCCCGCGGGACTGAGCACAGATACGCAGTATTTT. Its translation is CASSPAGLSTDTQYF. The genes are TRBV9 and TRBJ2-3; tentative D call: TRBD2 (6 bases). The CDR3 consists of 15 residues. V dropped 4 bases and J dropped 0 bases, with 12 bases sitting between them. Germline-derived CDR1 and CDR2 are SGDLS and YYNGEE. Supplemented by reference TRBV9 and TRBJ2-3, the full variable domain reads DSGVTQTPKHLITATGQRVTLRCSPRSGDLSVYWYQQSLDQGLQFLIQYYNGEERAKGNILERFSAQQFPDLHSELNLSSLELGDSALYFCASSPAGLSTDTQYFGPGTRLTVL.

The chain has TRBV9 and TRBJ2-5, with D possibly being TRBD2 (5 bases). Looked up from germline, CDR1 is SGDLS and CDR2 is YYNGEE. This CDR3 is built from 14 residues. V lost 6 bases to trimming and J lost 5 bases, with 17 bases between them. The CDR3 sequence is CASNPHGVEETQYF. The DNA of the CDR3 is TGTGCCAGCAACCCTCACGGGGTGGAGGAGACCCAGTACTTC.

The V and J genes are TRBV6-2 or TRBV6-3 and TRBJ2-1; 10 bases map to TRBD2. V gave up 2 bases and J gave up 8 bases; unmatched junction bases: 9. CDR3 length: 16 residues. Germline CDR1 is MNHEY and CDR2 is SVGEGT. In DNA form, the CDR3 reads TGTGCCAGCAGTTACGACCTGGGACTAGCGCCCCATGAGCAGTTCTTC. Translated, it gives CASSYDLGLAPHEQFF.

At least ten counts were recorded for this clonotype. The CDR3 DNA reads TGTGCCAGCAGCTCATACAGGGGGACGGGGGAGACCCAGTACTTC. Protein sequence: CASSSYRGTGETQYF. V and J are TRBV7-2 and TRBJ2-5; the match to TRBD1 covers 8 bases. CDR1 and CDR2 (germline): SGHTA, FQGNSA. CDR3 length equals 15 residues. With V trimmed by 4 bases and J by 5 bases, 9 bases remained unmatched.

This clonotype was detected many times. This chain links TRBV7-9 with TRBJ2-1; D remains unclear. This CDR3 contains 16 residues. V was cut by 4 bases and J by 5 bases, with 18 bases left in between. Germline CDR1 and CDR2: SEHNR and FQNEAQ (reference sequence). CDR3 DNA: TGTGCCAGCAGCTCCACGACCTCACTAAAAAACAATGAGCAGTTCTTC. This sequence encodes CASSSTTSLKNNEQFF. The full variable domain, in which reference TRBV7-9 and TRBJ2-1 provide the parts outside the CDR3, is DTGVSQNPRHKITKRGQNVTFRCDPISEHNRLYWYRQTLGQGPEFLTYFQNEAQLEKSRLLSDRFSAERPKGSFSTLEIQRTEQGDSAMYLCASSSTTSLKNNEQFFGPGTRLTVL.

This clonotype has ten or more counts. The chain recombines TRBV10-3 with TRBJ1-3; no clear D gene. The CDR3 extends over 13 amino acids. Germline CDR1 and CDR2: ENHRY and SYGVKD. V was clipped by 2 bases and J by 3 bases, with 5 bases between them. CDR3 nucleotide sequence: TGTGCCATCAGTGAGGGTAATGGAAACACCATATATTTT. Its translation is CAISEGNGNTIYF.

This clonotype was recorded at least ten times. The genes are TRBV5-1 and TRBJ1-1; D gene uncertain. V was clipped by 5 bases and J by 4 bases, with 15 bases between them. The germline gives CDR1 SGHRS, CDR2 YFSETQ. The CDR3 length is 14 residues. CDR3 in amino acids: CASSPTTPGTEAFF. CDR3 bases: TGCGCCAGCAGTCCAACAACACCGGGCACTGAAGCTTTCTTT.

This clonotype occurred many times. The CDR3 spells CASSSQGTGELFF. The CDR3 DNA reads as TGTGCCAGCAGCTCACAGGGGACCGGGGAGCTGTTTTTT. This sequence joins TRBV7-9 and TRBJ2-2, with 7 bases matching TRBD1. The CDR3 runs to 13 residues. The V gene end was trimmed by 4 bases and the J gene end by 5 bases; junction bases not matched to a gene: 1. Per the germline V gene, CDR1 is SEHNR and CDR2 is FQNEAQ (reference sequence).

This clonotype has at least ten counts. The chain uses TRBV7-2 and TRBJ1-5; 8 bases align to TRBD1. Unmatched junction bases numbered 15, after V lost 5 bases and J lost 0 bases. The length of the CDR3 is 19 residues. CDR1 SGHTA and CDR2 FQGNSA come from the germline V gene. DNA for the CDR3: TGTGCCAGCAGCGCACTGTTAAGGACAGGGCCTAATAGCAATCAGCCCCAGCATTTT. Its translation is CASSALLRTGPNSNQPQHF.

This clonotype showed up many times. The V call is TRBV4-3, the J call TRBJ2-3, with D maybe TRBD2 (6 bases). There are 15 residues in the CDR3. Germline V CDR1 and CDR2: LGHNA, YSLEER. The V end lost 6 bases, the J end lost 2 bases, and 15 bases lay between the germline ends. The CDR3 reads CASSKGAGLTDTQYF. The CDR3 bases are TGCGCCAGCAGTAAAGGGGCGGGGCTCACAGATACGCAGTATTTT.

The rearrangement links TRBV18 to TRBJ2-6; D is possibly TRBD1 (6 bases). The germline CDR1 and CDR2 sequences are KGHSH and LQKENI. The V end lost 3 bases, the J end lost 0 bases, and 18 bases lay between the germline ends. The CDR3 totals 19 residues. CDR3 sequence (DNA): TGTGCCAGCTCACCGTCAGGGGCCACTTTAGCCTCTGGGGCCAACGTCCTGACTTTC. The encoded protein is CASSPSGATLASGANVLTF. Complete variable domain (other parts from reference TRBV18 and TRBJ2-6): NAGVMQNPRHLVRRRGQEARLRCSPMKGHSHVYWYRQLPEEGLKFMVYLQKENIIDESGMPKERFSAEFPKEGPSILRIQQVVRGDSAAYFCASSPSGATLASGANVLTFGAGSRLTVL.

This clonotype was recorded many times. V usage is TRBV25-1 and J usage is TRBJ2-7; D call uncertain. V lost 5 bases to trimming and J lost 3 bases, with 5 bases between them. The CDR3 sequence is 11 residues long. Germline V gene lookup returns CDR1 MGHDK and CDR2 SYGVNS. CDR3 coding DNA: TGTGCCAGCAGTCCGGGCTACGAGCAGTACTTC. Translated: CASSPGYEQYF.

This clonotype came up many times. The rearrangement links TRBV29-1 to TRBJ2-5; D remains ambiguous. Germline CDR1 and CDR2: SQVTM and ANQGSEA. V lost 5 bases and J lost 9, with 16 bases in between. This CDR3 spans 12 amino acids. The CDR3 is CSVYLARSPQYF. DNA of the CDR3: TGCAGCGTTTATCTGGCAAGGAGTCCCCAGTACTTC.

The V gene is TRBV10-1, the J gene TRBJ2-1; D is possibly TRBD2 (5 bases). The length of the CDR3 is 16 residues. The V end was cut by 4 bases, the J end by 1 base, with 14 bases between. Looked up from germline, CDR1 is WNHNN and CDR2 is SYGVQD (reference sequence). CDR3 nucleotides: TGCGCCAGCAGTGCCGGCCGGACTGGGTCCTACAATGAGCAGTTCTTC. Its translation is CASSAGRTGSYNEQFF.

This clonotype was seen at least ten times. V usage is TRBV4-1 and J usage is TRBJ1-6, with 10 bases aligning to TRBD1. V shed 0 bases and J 7 bases; nucleotides not matched to a gene: 3. The CDR3 spans 16 residues. The germline gives CDR1 MGHRA, CDR2 YSYEKL. The CDR3 bases are TGCGCCAGCAGCCAAGATTGGGGACAGGGGAATTCACCCCTCCACTTT. Translated, it gives CASSQDWGQGNSPLHF.

This clonotype was seen many times. The chain uses TRBV15 and TRBJ1-5, with 12 bases matching TRBD1. Germline CDR1 reads LNHNV; CDR2 reads YYDKDF (reference sequence). This CDR3 spans 21 amino acids. V was clipped by 0 bases and J by 2 bases; unmatched bases: 14. The CDR3 reads CATSREKSGTGGSLGNQPQHF. In DNA form, the CDR3 reads TGTGCCACCAGCAGAGAAAAGTCTGGGACAGGGGGCTCGTTGGGCAATCAGCCCCAGCATTTT.

This clonotype was picked up many times. The chain has TRBV7-2 and TRBJ2-5, with 7 bases lining up with TRBD2. Losses at the gene ends were 3 bases for V and 4 bases for J; bases not matched to a gene: 8. CDR3 length: 15 amino acids. The germline gives CDR1 SGHTA, CDR2 FQGNSA. The CDR3 spells CASSFPSGARETQYF. DNA of the CDR3: TGTGCCAGCAGCTTTCCCAGCGGGGCTCGAGAGACCCAGTACTTC.

This clonotype came up many times. This chain joins TRBV5-1 and TRBJ2-1; TRBD2 matches at 11 bases. Germline V lookup: CDR1 SGHRS, CDR2 YFSETQ. The ends lost 4 bases at V and 10 bases at J; junction bases unmatched: 10. The CDR3 has 15 residues. The CDR3 sequence is CASSAGTSGPREQFF. DNA for the CDR3: TGCGCCAGCAGCGCCGGGACTAGCGGCCCCAGGGAGCAGTTCTTC. Together with reference TRBV5-1 and TRBJ2-1, the CDR3 gives the full variable domain: KAGVTQTPRYLIKTRGQQVTLSCSPISGHRSVSWYQQTPGQGLQFLFEYFSETQRNKGNFPGRFSGRQFSNSRSEMNVSTLELGDSALYLCASSAGTSGPREQFFGPGTRLTVL.

In this sample, this clonotype turned up many times. The chain is built from TRBV29-1 and TRBJ2-5, with 8 bases aligning to TRBD1. Germline values: CDR1 SQVTM, CDR2 ANQGSEA. The CDR3 is made up of 11 amino acids. With V trimmed by 7 bases and J by 4 bases, 2 bases remained unmatched. CDR3 region: CSGTGLETQYF. The CDR3 DNA follows: TGCAGCGGGACAGGGTTAGAGACCCAGTACTTC.

This clonotype has at least ten counts. The chain joins TRBV7-9 to TRBJ1-3, with TRBD1 identical over 9 bases. The CDR3 is made up of 17 amino acids. The germline gives CDR1 SEHNR, CDR2 FQNEAQ (reference sequence). V shed 3 bases, J shed 1 base, and the junction held 7 bases outside the gene matches. CDR3 in amino acids: CASSLGQGPTSGNTIYF. Here the CDR3 DNA reads TGTGCCAGCAGCTTGGGACAGGGCCCTACTTCTGGAAACACCATATATTTT.